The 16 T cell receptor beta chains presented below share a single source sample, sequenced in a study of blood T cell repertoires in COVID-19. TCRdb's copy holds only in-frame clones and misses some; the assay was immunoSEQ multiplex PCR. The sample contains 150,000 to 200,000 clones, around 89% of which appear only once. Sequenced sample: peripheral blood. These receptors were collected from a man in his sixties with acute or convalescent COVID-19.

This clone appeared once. The CDR3 DNA reads TGTGCCAGCAGCCAAGGAGGGGGCGCGAGCAATCAGCCCCAGCATTTT. It specifies CASSQGGGASNQPQHF. This sequence joins TRBV3-1 (or the pseudogene TRBV3-2) and TRBJ1-5, with 7 bases that match TRBD1. The CDR3 extends over 16 amino acids. Germline V gives CDR1 LGHDT, CDR2 YNNKEL (reference sequence). With 1 base clipped from V and 1 base from J, the junction kept 4 bases outside the gene matches.

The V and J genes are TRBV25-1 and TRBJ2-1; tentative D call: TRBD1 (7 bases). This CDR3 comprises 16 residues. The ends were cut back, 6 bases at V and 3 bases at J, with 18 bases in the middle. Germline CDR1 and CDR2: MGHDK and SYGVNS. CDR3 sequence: CASSERRQGGYNEQFF. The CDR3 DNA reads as TGTGCCAGCAGCGAAAGGCGTCAGGGGGGCTACAATGAGCAGTTCTTC.

The CDR3 DNA reads TGTGCCAGCAGCCAAGACGGCGGGGGGGCCAGTTTCAGCTCCTACAATGAGCAGTTCTTC. Translated: CASSQDGGGASFSSYNEQFF. The V gene is TRBV4-2, the J gene TRBJ2-1; 9 bases match TRBD2. Germline V CDR1 and CDR2: LGHNA, YNFKEQ. The CDR3 runs to 20 residues. V trimming: 0 bases; J trimming: 0 bases; junction bases outside the gene matches: 12.

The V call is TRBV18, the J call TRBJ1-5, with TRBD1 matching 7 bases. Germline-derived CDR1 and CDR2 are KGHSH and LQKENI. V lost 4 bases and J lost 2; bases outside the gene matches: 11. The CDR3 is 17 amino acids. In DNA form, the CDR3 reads TGTGCCAGCTCACAGACACCGACAGGGACTGGCAATCAGCCCCAGCATTTT. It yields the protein CASSQTPTGTGNQPQHF.

The CDR3 sequence is CASSSAQGTFYEQYF. CDR3 DNA: TGTGCCAGCAGCTCTGCGCAGGGTACTTTTTACGAGCAGTACTTC. The genes are TRBV7-9 and TRBJ2-7; weak D call: TRBD1 (5 bases). The CDR3 has 15 amino acids. The V gene lost 4 bases and the J gene lost 4 bases, with 17 bases spanning the gap. Germline values: CDR1 SEHNR, CDR2 FQNEAQ (reference sequence).

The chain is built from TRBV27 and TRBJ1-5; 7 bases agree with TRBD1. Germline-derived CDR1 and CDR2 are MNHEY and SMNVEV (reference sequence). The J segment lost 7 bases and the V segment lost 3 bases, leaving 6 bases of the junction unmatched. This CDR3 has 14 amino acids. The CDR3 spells CASSFTGVKQPQHF. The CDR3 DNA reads TGTGCCAGCAGTTTCACAGGGGTGAAGCAGCCCCAGCATTTT.

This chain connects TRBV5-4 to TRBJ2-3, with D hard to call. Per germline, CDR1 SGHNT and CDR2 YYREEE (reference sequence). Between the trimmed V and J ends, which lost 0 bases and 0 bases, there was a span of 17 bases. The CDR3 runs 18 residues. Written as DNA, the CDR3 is TGTGCCAGCAGCTTGGAAAGCGCGGCTCCTCAAAGCACAGATACGCAGTATTTT. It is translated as CASSLESAAPQSTDTQYF.

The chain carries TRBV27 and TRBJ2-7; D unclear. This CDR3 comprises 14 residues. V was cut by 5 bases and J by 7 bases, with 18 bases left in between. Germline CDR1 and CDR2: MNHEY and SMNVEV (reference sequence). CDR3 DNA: TGTGCCAGCAGTCCCTCCCGGGTGTTTCAGGAGCAGTACTTC. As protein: CASSPSRVFQEQYF.

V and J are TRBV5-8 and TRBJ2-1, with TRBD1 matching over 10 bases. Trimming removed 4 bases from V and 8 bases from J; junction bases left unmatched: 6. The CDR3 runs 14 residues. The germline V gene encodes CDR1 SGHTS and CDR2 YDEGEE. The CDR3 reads CASSPGTGVYEQFF. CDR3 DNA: TGTGCCAGCAGCCCCGGGACAGGGGTTTATGAGCAGTTCTTC.

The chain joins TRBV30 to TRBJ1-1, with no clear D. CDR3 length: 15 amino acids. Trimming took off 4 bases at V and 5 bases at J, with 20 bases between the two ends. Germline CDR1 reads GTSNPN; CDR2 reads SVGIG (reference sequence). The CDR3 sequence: CAWTTAGIRGTEAFF. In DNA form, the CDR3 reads TGTGCCTGGACTACGGCGGGCATCCGAGGGACTGAAGCTTTCTTT. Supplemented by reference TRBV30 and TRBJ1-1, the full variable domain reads SQTIHQWPATLVQPVGSPLSLECTVEGTSNPNLYWYRQAAGRGLQLLFYSVGIGQISSEVPQNLSASRPQDRQFILSSKKLLLSDSGFYLCAWTTAGIRGTEAFFGQGTRLTVV.

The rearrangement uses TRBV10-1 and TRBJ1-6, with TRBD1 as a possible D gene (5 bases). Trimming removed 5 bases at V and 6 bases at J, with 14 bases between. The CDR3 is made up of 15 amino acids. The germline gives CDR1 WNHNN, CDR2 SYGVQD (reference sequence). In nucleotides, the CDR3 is TGCGCCAGCAGTACCTCTCTGGGGCGTAATTCACCCCTCCACTTT. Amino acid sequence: CASSTSLGRNSPLHF.

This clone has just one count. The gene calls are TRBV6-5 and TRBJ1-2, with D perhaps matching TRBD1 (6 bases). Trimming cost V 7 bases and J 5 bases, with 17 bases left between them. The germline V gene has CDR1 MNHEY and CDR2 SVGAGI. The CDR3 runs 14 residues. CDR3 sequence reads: CASTQNQGLYGYTF. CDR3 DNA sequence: TGTGCCAGCACCCAAAATCAGGGGTTATATGGCTACACCTTC.

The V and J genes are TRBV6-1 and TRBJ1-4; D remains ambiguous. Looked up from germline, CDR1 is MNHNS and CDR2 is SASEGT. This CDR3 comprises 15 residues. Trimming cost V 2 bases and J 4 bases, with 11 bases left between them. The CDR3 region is CASSEIRRINEKLFF. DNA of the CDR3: TGTGCCAGCAGTGAAATAAGGCGGATTAATGAAAAACTGTTTTTT.

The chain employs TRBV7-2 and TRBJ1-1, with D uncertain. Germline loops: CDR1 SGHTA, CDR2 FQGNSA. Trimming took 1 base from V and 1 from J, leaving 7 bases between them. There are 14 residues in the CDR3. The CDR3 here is CASSLDRKNTEAFF. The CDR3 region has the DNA TGTGCCAGCAGCTTAGACAGAAAGAACACTGAAGCTTTCTTT.

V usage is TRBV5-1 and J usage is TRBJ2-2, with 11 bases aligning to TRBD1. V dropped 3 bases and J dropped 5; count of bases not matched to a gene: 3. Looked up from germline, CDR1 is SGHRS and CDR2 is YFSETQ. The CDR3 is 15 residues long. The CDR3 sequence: CASSWTGGGTGELFF. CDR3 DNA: TGCGCCAGCAGCTGGACAGGGGGCGGAACCGGGGAGCTGTTTTTT. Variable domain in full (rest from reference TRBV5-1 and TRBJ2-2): KAGVTQTPRYLIKTRGQQVTLSCSPISGHRSVSWYQQTPGQGLQFLFEYFSETQRNKGNFPGRFSGRQFSNSRSEMNVSTLELGDSALYLCASSWTGGGTGELFFGEGSRLTVL.

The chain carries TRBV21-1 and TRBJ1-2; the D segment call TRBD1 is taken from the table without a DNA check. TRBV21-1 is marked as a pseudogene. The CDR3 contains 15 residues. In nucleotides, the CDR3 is TGTGCCAGCAGGGTAGACGTCGAGGGGGACTATGGCTACACCTTC. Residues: CASRVDVEGDYGYTF.